This paragraph covers one TCR beta chain sequence. The source of the sample is a study of blood T cell repertoires in COVID-19. Whole-study context: From the United States, Italy and Spain came samples of acute and convalescent COVID-19. In each case, the material was cDNA or gDNA derived from T cells, B-cell-depleted T cells, or PBMCs.

The CDR3 has 16 residues. V gave up 4 bases and J gave up 5 bases; unmatched junction bases: 6. CDR1 is SEHNR and CDR2 is FQNEAQ in the germline V gene (reference sequence). As processed by the authors: Estimated nucleated cell counts came from reference gene primer amplification. Sequenced by immunoSEQ multiplex PCR; TCRdb stores in-frame clones only, minus some. The V and J calls and clone size are taken from that table; D and trimming were inferred from the DNA. The table lists about 76,000 clones, about 90% of them singletons. The TCR originated in a man between 50 and 59 years old with active COVID-19. The sample comprised peripheral blood. The chain uses TRBV7-9 and TRBJ2-2; 11 bases line up with TRBD2. CDR3 nucleotide sequence: TGTGCCAGCAGCTCGACTAGCGGGATCTTGACCGGGGAGCTGTTTTTT. Translated: CASSSTSGILTGELFF.